This record concerns one T cell receptor (beta chain) sequence. Its antigen is undetermined. Researchers used the Oncomine TCR Beta short-read assay to sequence DNA from cultured CD4+ T cells. MiXCR was run by TCRdb on the PCR reads, yielding one entry per CDR3 protein. The profile covers 20,000 to 25,000 distinct CDR3 sequences, with around half appearing a single time and roughly 8.9% taken by the ten largest. These data are taken from a study of vaccination and CD4 T cells after COVID-19. The germline V gene has CDR1 SNHLY and CDR2 FYNNEI. V lost 5 bases to trimming and J lost 3 bases, with 17 bases between them. The CDR3 spans 15 residues. Treatment noted: approximately 11-day PBMC culture with coronavirus spike peptide pools or control peptides (ViraFEST assay).

The receptor was isolated from a human donor who had recovered from COVID-19. Input material: CD4+ T cells from blood, cultured in vitro. The chain carries TRBV2 and TRBJ2-7; either TRBD1 or TRBD2 may supply D (6 bases each). CDR3 sequence (DNA): TGTGCCAGCAGTCTTGGGGGGCCAGGGATCTACGAGCAGTACTTC. Amino acids: CASSLGGPGIYEQYF.